This T cell receptor beta chain was captured by sequencing in a study of shared clonotypes between healthy human individuals. To note about this clone: Antigen specificity is unknown.

Sequenced by immunoSEQ multiplex PCR; TCRdb stores in-frame clones only, minus some. This sample has millions of clones, with approximately 94% found just once. Germline values: CDR1 GTSNPN, CDR2 SVGIG (reference sequence). The V end lost 0 bases, the J end lost 8 bases, and 11 bases lay between the germline ends. The CDR3 consists of 13 residues. Regarding the study as a whole: Sequencing depth was expected to influence donor clonotype sharing. What rarefaction showed was incomplete sorted-subset sequencing despite large depth.

Selected positively for CCR7 and CD45RO-negative, naive CD8 cells excluded terminally differentiated effector memory CD45RA+ cells. The sequence was obtained from a man between 18 and 35 years old in good health. What was sequenced was naive CD8+ T cells sorted from blood. V is TRBV30 and J is TRBJ2-1, with D perhaps matching TRBD1 or TRBD2 (6 bases each). CDR3 sequence (DNA): TGTGCCTGGAGTGTAGGGGGGCGGGATGAGCAGTTCTTC. This translates into CAWSVGGRDEQFF. The full variable domain, with the rest looked up from reference TRBV30 and TRBJ2-1, is SQTIHQWPATLVQPVGSPLSLECTVEGTSNPNLYWYRQAAGRGLQLLFYSVGIGQISSEVPQNLSASRPQDRQFILSSKKLLLSDSGFYLCAWSVGGRDEQFFGPGTRLTVL.